This T cell receptor beta chain was identified in a study of cytomegalovirus exposure and HLA in healthy donors. Study as a whole: Early on, a data release was issued that held roughly 80 million unique TCRs from HLA-typed donors.

Germline V CDR1 and CDR2: LNHDA, SQIVND (reference sequence). This CDR3 comprises 15 residues. Trimming cost V 4 bases and J 2 bases; bases outside gene matches: 6. Use of 60 Vbeta and 13 Jbeta primers characterized the PCR. Original data processing: In a later analysis, tens of millions of unique TCR beta chains included roughly 11 million shared by two or more donors. Produced via immunoSEQ multiplex PCR; TCRdb's table is partial and in-frame only. Clone size and V and J calls were adopted from that table, with D and trimming inferred from the DNA. The repertoire consists of some 200,000 clones, with more than 65% occurring once and the leading ten covering over 1.5%. Regarding the study as a whole: As a later analysis showed, several of the most significant clusters appeared to be linked to common viral pathogens.

Only a few counts were recorded for this clone. Its specificity is not known. Source material: PBMCs. The chain couples TRBV19 to TRBJ2-5; 8 bases line up with TRBD2. This clonotype originated in a girl between 10 and 17 years old in good health and CMV-seropositive. CDR3 residues: CASSRLAGLQETQYF. DNA for the CDR3: TGTGCCAGTAGTAGGCTAGCGGGTCTACAAGAGACCCAGTACTTC.